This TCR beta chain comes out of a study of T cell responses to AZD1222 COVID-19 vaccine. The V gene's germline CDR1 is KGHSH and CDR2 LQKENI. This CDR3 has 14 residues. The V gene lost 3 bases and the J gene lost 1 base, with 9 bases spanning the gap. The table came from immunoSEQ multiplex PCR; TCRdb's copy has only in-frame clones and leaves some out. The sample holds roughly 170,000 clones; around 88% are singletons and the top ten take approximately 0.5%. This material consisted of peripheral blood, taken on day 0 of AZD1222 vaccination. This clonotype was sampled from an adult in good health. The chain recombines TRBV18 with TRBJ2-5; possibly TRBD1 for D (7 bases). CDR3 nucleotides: TGTGCCAGCTCACCCAGGGGGGCCCAAGAGACCCAGTACTTC. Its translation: CASSPRGAQETQYF.